The 25 T cell receptor beta chains presented below share a single source sample, sequenced in a study of T cell responses to AZD1222 COVID-19 vaccine. TCRdb keeps only in-frame clones here, not all; method: immunoSEQ multiplex PCR. The repertoire holds 150,000 to 170,000 clones, 70% to 90% seen once, with under 7% in the top ten. The sample consisted of peripheral blood, taken on day 0 of MenACWY control vaccination. These receptors all stem from an adult in good health.

With regard to this clone: The sample has other DNA sequences that encode this CDR3 too. The chain combines TRBV3-1 (or the pseudogene TRBV3-2) with TRBJ1-4; the D gene is possibly TRBD1 (5 bases). Germline CDR1 is LGHDT and CDR2 is YNNKEL (reference sequence). The CDR3 loop spans 14 amino acids. With 1 base removed from V and 3 bases from J, the gap between germline ends came to 6 bases. Here the CDR3 DNA reads TGTGCCAGCAGCCAAGGACAGCCTAATGAAAAACTGTTTTTT. It yields the protein CASSQGQPNEKLFF.

The rearrangement links TRBV5-1 to TRBJ1-3, with TRBD1 matching over 9 bases. V shed 3 bases, J shed 3 bases, and the junction held 7 bases outside the gene matches. The germline V gene has CDR1 SGHRS and CDR2 YFSETQ. The CDR3 consists of 16 residues. CDR3 sequence reads: CASSWQGQGIGNTIYF. Written as DNA, the CDR3 is TGCGCCAGCAGCTGGCAGGGACAGGGAATTGGAAACACCATATATTTT.

This sequence joins TRBV28 and TRBJ2-2, with D perhaps matching TRBD1 (6 bases). The CDR3 has 14 residues. From germline, CDR1 is MDHEN and CDR2 SYDVKM. V was clipped by 2 bases and J by 6 bases, with 10 bases between them. The CDR3: CASSLDRPPGELFF. CDR3 DNA: TGTGCCAGCAGTTTAGACAGGCCCCCCGGGGAGCTGTTTTTT.

The rearrangement links TRBV20-1 to TRBJ2-5; 7 bases fit TRBD2. V was pared by 3 bases and J by 2 bases, with 6 bases of the junction left unmatched. There are 14 residues in the CDR3. Germline-derived CDR1 and CDR2 are DFQATT and SNEGSKA (reference sequence). This chain's CDR3 is CSASALASQETQYF. The CDR3 DNA reads TGCAGTGCTAGTGCACTAGCGTCACAAGAGACCCAGTACTTC.

This chain connects TRBV7-6 to TRBJ2-1; 12 bases line up with TRBD2. The CDR3 is 15 amino acids. V was pared by 5 bases and J by 4 bases, with 3 bases of the junction left unmatched. Per the germline V gene, CDR1 is SGHVS and CDR2 is FNYEAQ. This CDR3 reads CASSPLAGGYNEQFF. For the CDR3, the DNA is TGTGCCAGCAGCCCCCTAGCGGGAGGGTACAATGAGCAGTTCTTC.

The chain links TRBV4-3 to TRBJ2-3; 12 bases match TRBD2. Germline CDR1 and CDR2: LGHNA and YSLEER. CDR3 size: 16 residues. With 1 base clipped from V and 6 bases from J, the junction kept 5 bases outside the gene matches. The CDR3 reads CASSQGLAGVEDTQYF. The CDR3 bases are TGCGCCAGCAGCCAAGGACTAGCGGGAGTGGAGGATACGCAGTATTTT.

The DNA of the CDR3 is TGTGCCAGCAGCCCGTTCGGGCGGGAGCCCGAGCAGTACTTC. Translating it yields CASSPFGREPEQYF. V and J are TRBV11-2 and TRBJ2-7; 7 positions match TRBD2. J was trimmed by 6 bases and V by 5 bases; bases with no gene match: 10. Germline values: CDR1 SGHAT, CDR2 FQNNGV. CDR3 length equals 14 residues.

V and J are TRBV2 and TRBJ1-1; D might be TRBD1 (5 bases). Germline V gene sequence: CDR1 SNHLY, CDR2 FYNNEI. CDR3 length: 14 amino acids. Trimming left V 7 bases short and J 1 base short, with 13 bases between. DNA of the CDR3: TGTGCCAGCAAACCGTGGGGGACGAACACTGAAGCTTTCTTT. Protein sequence: CASKPWGTNTEAFF.

The chain uses TRBV29-1 and TRBJ1-2, with a tentative D call TRBD1 (5 bases). CDR3 length equals 13 residues. Trimming shortened V by 3 bases and J by 6 bases, and 14 bases separated the two germline ends. Germline V gene sequence: CDR1 SQVTM, CDR2 ANQGSEA. In nucleotides, the CDR3 is TGCAGCGTTGATACCACAGGTACGGATGGCTACACCTTC. Protein product: CSVDTTGTDGYTF.

The CDR3 is CASSFFQFNQPQHF. CDR3 bases: TGTGCCAGCAGCTTTTTCCAGTTCAATCAGCCCCAGCATTTT. The chain joins TRBV5-6 to TRBJ1-5, with D unresolved. Trimming stripped 2 bases from V and 3 bases from J, with 9 bases between. The germline V gene encodes CDR1 SGHDT and CDR2 YYEEEE. The CDR3 is 14 residues long.

The V and J genes are TRBV5-4 and TRBJ1-2, with TRBD1 as a possible D gene (5 bases). The ends were cut back, 1 base at V and 7 bases at J, with 14 bases in the middle. Germline V lookup: CDR1 SGHNT, CDR2 YYREEE (reference sequence). The CDR3 runs 14 residues. The CDR3 loop reads CASSLRGESGGYTF. The DNA for the CDR3 is TGTGCCAGCAGCTTGAGAGGGGAGTCCGGTGGCTACACCTTC.

The chain recombines TRBV2 with TRBJ1-1; D gene unclear. The CDR3 is made up of 12 amino acids. Germline lookup yields CDR1 SNHLY and CDR2 FYNNEI. V was clipped by 6 bases and J by 7 bases, with 12 bases between them. The CDR3 sequence: CASSPYLDEAFF. The CDR3 bases are TGTGCCAGCAGCCCTTATTTAGATGAAGCTTTCTTT.

The rearrangement links TRBV9 to TRBJ2-7; 8 nucleotides agree with TRBD1. This CDR3 comprises 14 residues. V gave up 6 bases and J gave up 2 bases; unmatched junction bases: 7. Germline CDR1 and CDR2: SGDLS and YYNGEE. CDR3 in DNA: TGTGCCAGCATCCCCGGACAGGGACCCTACGAGCAGTACTTC. Residues: CASIPGQGPYEQYF.

The chain recombines TRBV4-1 with TRBJ1-3, with D perhaps matching TRBD1 (6 bases). The V and J ends lost 2 bases and 2 bases respectively, with 13 bases between them. This CDR3 spans 16 amino acids. The germline V gene encodes CDR1 MGHRA and CDR2 YSYEKL. The CDR3: CASSQMRGRAGNTIYF. The CDR3 nucleotides read TGCGCCAGCAGCCAAATGAGGGGGAGGGCTGGAAACACCATATATTTT.

The V gene is TRBV11-3, the J gene TRBJ2-1; D ambiguous. Germline V gene sequence: CDR1 SGHNT, CDR2 YENEEA. Trimming left V 2 bases short and J 5 bases short, with 1 base between. The CDR3 consists of 11 residues. CDR3 residues: CASSLNNEQFF. The CDR3 bases are TGTGCCAGCAGCTTAAACAATGAGCAGTTCTTC.

This clone was found a few times. This sequence joins TRBV15 and TRBJ1-2; 7 nucleotides match TRBD1. V was clipped by 5 bases and J by 3 bases; unmatched bases: 6. Germline CDR1 is LNHNV and CDR2 is YYDKDF (reference sequence). This CDR3 is 14 amino acids long. The CDR3 is CATSPQGGYYGYTF. CDR3 nucleotide sequence: TGTGCCACCAGCCCCCAGGGGGGTTACTATGGCTACACCTTC.

The V and J genes are TRBV5-4 and TRBJ2-7, with D hard to call. Germline CDR1 SGHNT, CDR2 YYREEE (reference sequence). The CDR3 extends over 15 amino acids. The V gene lost 2 bases and the J gene lost 0 bases, with 12 bases spanning the gap. In DNA form, the CDR3 reads TGTGCCAGCAGCTTAGTCCCAAAGAGCTCCTACGAGCAGTACTTC. Its protein product is CASSLVPKSSYEQYF.

Concerning this clone itself: The same CDR3 is also encoded by other DNA sequences in this sample. V usage is TRBV28 and J usage is TRBJ1-4; no firm D call. The V end was cut by 4 bases, the J end by 0 bases, with 18 bases between. Germline-derived CDR1 and CDR2 are MDHEN and SYDVKM. This CDR3 has 18 residues. The CDR3 DNA sequence: TGTGCCAGCAGTTCCAGTCCATACCGGGCCGCAACTAATGAAAAACTGTTTTTT. Its protein is CASSSSPYRAATNEKLFF.

The V and J genes are TRBV19 and TRBJ1-1; D gene uncertain. Germline CDR1 and CDR2: LNHDA and SQIVND (reference sequence). Trimming left V 2 bases short and J 0 bases short, with 4 bases between. The CDR3 runs to 13 residues. CDR3 region: CASSIRMNTEAFF. The CDR3, as DNA: TGTGCCAGTAGTATAAGGATGAACACTGAAGCTTTCTTT.

The chain combines TRBV6-2 or TRBV6-3 with TRBJ1-4, with unresolved D. Per germline, CDR1 MNHEY and CDR2 SVGEGT. This CDR3 has 14 residues. With 2 bases removed from V and 2 bases from J, the gap between germline ends came to 6 bases. This CDR3 is CASSYRGTNEKLFF. As DNA, the CDR3 is TGTGCCAGCAGTTACCGAGGGACTAATGAAAAACTGTTTTTT.

The chain combines TRBV7-9 with TRBJ1-2, with no clear D. Germline V gene lookup returns CDR1 SEHNR and CDR2 FQNEAQ (reference sequence). The V and J ends lost 5 bases and 2 bases respectively, with 12 bases between them. CDR3 length: 14 residues. CDR3 bases: TGTGCCAGCAGCCGTCCGGAGGGAAACTATGGCTACACCTTC. Translation gives CASSRPEGNYGYTF.

The J gene is TRBJ2-4, the V gene TRBV28, with TRBD2 matching 8 bases. The V gene's germline CDR1 is MDHEN and CDR2 SYDVKM. V was clipped by 3 bases and J by 0 bases; unmatched bases: 7. This CDR3 region has 17 residues. The chain's CDR3 is CASSFRRGELAKNIQYF. Here the CDR3 DNA reads TGTGCCAGCAGTTTCAGGCGGGGGGAACTAGCCAAAAACATTCAGTACTTC.

This clone was picked up one time. The chain recombines TRBV7-9 with TRBJ1-6; D is possibly TRBD1 (6 bases). Germline-derived CDR1 and CDR2 are SEHNR and FQNEAQ (reference sequence). The V gene lost 5 bases and the J gene lost 4 bases, with 21 bases spanning the gap. This CDR3 has 18 amino acids. The DNA of the CDR3 is TGTGCCAGCAGCCAAGAGGTCGGGGGGCCGCGGTATAATTCACCCCTCCACTTT. This sequence encodes CASSQEVGGPRYNSPLHF.

The V and J genes are TRBV28 and TRBJ1-2; D gene ambiguous. The CDR3 is 10 amino acids. V was pared by 6 bases and J by 7 bases, with 6 bases between. CDR1 is MDHEN, CDR2 SYDVKM, per germline. The CDR3 sequence: CASRRGGYTF. The DNA for the CDR3 is TGTGCCAGCAGGCGGGGTGGCTACACCTTC.

This clone showed up just a few times. This CDR3 is CASSSGQGLEAFF. In DNA, the CDR3 is TGTGCCAGCAGCTCGGGACAGGGTCTGGAAGCTTTCTTT. This rearrangement joins TRBV7-2 to TRBJ1-1; 9 bases are shared with TRBD1. Losses at the gene ends were 4 bases for V and 8 bases for J; bases not matched to a gene: 5. CDR3 size: 13 residues. Germline V gene data show CDR1 as SGHTA and CDR2 as FQGNSA.